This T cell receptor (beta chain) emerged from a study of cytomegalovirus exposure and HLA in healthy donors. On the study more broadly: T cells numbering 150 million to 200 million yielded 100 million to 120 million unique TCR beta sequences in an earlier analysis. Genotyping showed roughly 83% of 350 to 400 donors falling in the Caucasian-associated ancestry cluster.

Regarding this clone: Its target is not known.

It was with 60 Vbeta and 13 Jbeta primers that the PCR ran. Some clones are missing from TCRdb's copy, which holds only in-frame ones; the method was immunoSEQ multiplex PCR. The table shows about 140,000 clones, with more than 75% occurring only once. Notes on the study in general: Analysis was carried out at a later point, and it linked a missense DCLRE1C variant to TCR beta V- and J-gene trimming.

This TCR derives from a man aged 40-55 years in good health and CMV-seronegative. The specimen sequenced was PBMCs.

The CDR3 sequence is CASSPMDRASGNTIYF. CDR3 bases: TGTGCCAGCTCACCGATGGACAGGGCCTCTGGAAACACCATATATTTT. The chain links TRBV18 to TRBJ1-3; 8 positions agree with TRBD1. CDR3 length: 16 amino acids. Per the germline V gene, CDR1 is KGHSH and CDR2 is LQKENI. J lost 0 bases, V lost 3 bases, and 4 bases had no gene match.